The 9 T cell receptor beta chains in this list originate from one sample, sequenced in a study of shared clonotypes between healthy human individuals. Assay used: immunoSEQ multiplex PCR; TCRdb lists only in-frame clones, some missing. The table includes 2 million to 3 million clones, more than 85% detected once. The sample comprised naive CD4+ T cells from PBMCs. Subset reported: CD45RA+ positively selected. Receptor source: a man younger than 30 in good health. Some clones in this sample may be carry-over from other donors' samples.

The chain couples TRBV5-1 to TRBJ2-7; D is ambiguous. This CDR3 spans 13 amino acids. Germline V gene sequence: CDR1 SGHRS, CDR2 YFSETQ. The V end lost 4 bases, the J end lost 0 bases, and 8 bases lay between the germline ends. The CDR3 region is CASSDLSSYEQYF. As DNA, the CDR3 is TGCGCCAGCAGCGACCTGAGCTCCTACGAGCAGTACTTC.

J is TRBJ2-5 and V is TRBV28; no definite D call. This CDR3 region has 12 residues. Germline assignment: CDR1 MDHEN and CDR2 SYDVKM. Trimming stripped 4 bases from V and 9 bases from J, with 12 bases between. As DNA, the CDR3 is TGTGCCAGCAGTTCCTCCTCAAGGGCCCAGTACTTC. This translates into CASSSSSRAQYF.

The genes are TRBV5-1 and TRBJ2-3; D is unclear. Germline V CDR1 and CDR2: SGHRS, YFSETQ. There are 12 residues in the CDR3. V gave up 4 bases and J gave up 2 bases, with 5 bases separating them. This chain's CDR3 is CASSQDTDTQYF. DNA of the CDR3: TGCGCCAGCAGCCAAGACACAGATACGCAGTATTTT.

The J gene is TRBJ2-6, the V gene TRBV6-4; either TRBD1 or TRBD2 may supply D (5 bases each). Germline V lookup: CDR1 MRHNA, CDR2 SNTAGT. This CDR3 region has 20 residues. The germline V and J ends were trimmed by 2 bases and 0 bases, with 20 bases remaining between them. This chain's CDR3 is CASSDPSRGWMASGANVLTF. DNA for the CDR3: TGTGCCAGCAGTGACCCTAGCCGGGGCTGGATGGCCTCTGGGGCCAACGTCCTGACTTTC.

This chain links TRBV7-5 with TRBJ2-1; TRBD2 was called by the table and not checked on the DNA. TRBV7-5 is a documented pseudogene. This CDR3 is built from 14 residues. The CDR3 loop reads CARSTLGLAYEQFF. Here the CDR3 DNA reads TGTGCCAGAAGCACTCTAGGCCTAGCATACGAGCAGTTCTTC.

In the case of this clone: Other DNA sequences in this specimen translate into the identical CDR3. The chain joins TRBV27 to TRBJ2-5; 9 bases line up with TRBD1. Germline CDR1 reads MNHEY; CDR2 reads SMNVEV (reference sequence). The CDR3 totals 13 residues. Losses at the gene ends were 3 bases for V and 5 bases for J; bases not matched to a gene: 1. The CDR3 region is CASSFGQGETQYF. CDR3 DNA sequence: TGTGCCAGCAGTTTCGGACAGGGGGAGACCCAGTACTTC.

J is TRBJ1-2 and V is TRBV30, with D maybe TRBD1 (6 bases). CDR1 is GTSNPN and CDR2 is SVGIG in the germline V gene (reference sequence). Trimming removed 5 bases at V and 5 bases at J, with 15 bases between. CDR3 size: 13 residues. The CDR3 sequence: CAWDYGGRYGYTF. DNA for the CDR3: TGTGCCTGGGACTATGGGGGCCGATATGGCTACACCTTC.

This rearrangement joins TRBV7-8 to TRBJ2-1; 10 bases map to TRBD2. CDR1 and CDR2 (germline): SGHVS, FQNEAQ. The CDR3 is 17 residues long. The trim removed 4 bases at V and 9 bases at J, leaving 15 bases unmatched. The CDR3 reads CASSYRGLASGSGEQFF. DNA for the CDR3: TGTGCCAGCAGCTATAGGGGATTGGCTAGCGGGAGTGGTGAGCAGTTCTTC. Based on the CDR3 plus reference TRBV7-8 and TRBJ2-1, the full variable domain is GAGVSQSPRYKVAKRGQDVALRCDPISGHVSLFWYQQALGQGPEFLTYFQNEAQLDKSGLPSDRFFAERPEGSVSTLKIQRTQQEDSAVYLCASSYRGLASGSGEQFFGPGTRLTVL.

The chain couples TRBV5-6 to TRBJ1-4; D is unresolved. The CDR3 totals 12 residues. The ends were cut back, 7 bases at V and 8 bases at J, with 12 bases in the middle. The germline gives CDR1 SGHDT, CDR2 YYEEEE. The CDR3 loop reads CASHVVGEKLFF. CDR3 nucleotides: TGTGCCAGCCACGTTGTAGGCGAAAAACTGTTTTTT.